This T cell receptor (beta chain) was sequenced during a study of blood T cell repertoires in COVID-19. Study information: Samples taken during acute and convalescent COVID-19 were collected in the United States, Italy and Spain. Nucleic acid was either cDNA or gDNA, and it came from T cells, B-cell-depleted T cells, or PBMCs.

The repertoire was sequenced with immunoSEQ multiplex PCR; TCRdb's copy has only in-frame clones and lacks some. Of around 160,000 clones in the sample, 75% to 90% are singletons; the top ten hold around 15%. Seattle-derived patients entered the study during active infection and were followed longitudinally. The sequence was obtained from a man between 18 and 29 years old with COVID-19, enrolled during active disease. Sequenced sample: peripheral blood.

CDR3 amino acids: CASSETSWNEQYF. For the CDR3, the DNA is TGTGCCAGCAGTGAGACTAGTTGGAACGAGCAGTACTTC. This chain uses TRBV6-6 with TRBJ2-7; D might be TRBD2 (6 bases). V lost 5 bases, J lost 5 bases, and 13 bases lay in between. The CDR3 contains 13 residues. In germline, CDR1 is MNHNY, CDR2 SVGAGI (reference sequence).